This is a list of T cell receptor beta chains from one sample in a study of identical twins. TCRdb independently ran MiXCR on the 5' RACE reads; one entry per CDR3 protein. The data hold 1,800,000 or so distinct CDR3 sequences, with around 29% observed a single time. The sample consisted of cord blood. The receptors here all came from a newborn girl in good health. Both conserved end residues are part of each CDR3. A D gene is named only where the DNA matches it firmly. The size of a clone is reported for some rows only, either as once, few or many, or as a class for expanded clones.

j_call clone_size d_call v_call cdr3_aa cdr3_nt
TRBJ1-5 . . TRBV10-2 CASSARTVNQPQHF TGCGCCAGCAGTGCCAGGACGGTAAATCAGCCCCAGCATTTT
TRBJ2-5 many TRBD1 TRBV4-1 CASSQQGTAQETQYF TGCGCCAGCAGCCAACAAGGGACAGCTCAAGAGACCCAGTACTTC
TRBJ1-5 few . TRBV20-1 CSARDRTDQPQHF TGCAGTGCTAGAGACCGGACCGATCAGCCCCAGCATTTT
TRBJ2-3 few . TRBV5-1 CASSIPTAPTDTQYF TGCGCCAGCAGCATTCCGACAGCGCCCACAGATACGCAGTATTTT
TRBJ1-4 once TRBD1 TRBV12-3/TRBV12-4 CVSRGTGGEKLFF TGTGTCAGTAGGGGGACAGGGGGTGAAAAACTGTTTTTT
TRBJ2-7 . . TRBV2 CASVPDATYNEQYF TGTGCCAGCGTCCCCGACGCAACCTACAATGAGCAGTACTTC
TRBJ2-5 few . TRBV21-1 CASSKRGEILAGFQETQYF TGTGCCAGCAGCAAAAGGGGGGAAATACTAGCGGGGTTTCAAGAGACCCAGTACTTC
TRBJ2-1 few TRBD2 TRBV11-2 CASSLDLAGPLNEQFF TGTGCCAGCAGCTTAGACCTAGCGGGCCCCCTAAATGAGCAGTTCTTC
TRBJ1-2 . TRBD1 TRBV20-1 CSARDAKGAKGYTF TGCAGTGCTAGAGATGCCAAGGGGGCGAAGGGCTACACCTTC
TRBJ2-1 . . TRBV20-1 CSARAASTLYNEQFF TGCAGTGCTAGAGCAGCTAGCACACTTTACAATGAGCAGTTCTTC
TRBJ2-1 . . TRBV5-1 CASSLVLPYRDEQFF TGCGCCAGCAGCTTGGTACTCCCCTACCGCGATGAGCAGTTCTTC
TRBJ2-1 . TRBD2 TRBV3-1 CASSRRLAGGPNEQFF TGTGCCAGCAGCCGGAGACTAGCGGGGGGACCCAATGAGCAGTTCTTC
TRBJ1-2 . . TRBV5-1 CASSSQDIGYGYTF TGCGCCAGCAGCTCACAGGATATAGGCTATGGCTACACCTTC